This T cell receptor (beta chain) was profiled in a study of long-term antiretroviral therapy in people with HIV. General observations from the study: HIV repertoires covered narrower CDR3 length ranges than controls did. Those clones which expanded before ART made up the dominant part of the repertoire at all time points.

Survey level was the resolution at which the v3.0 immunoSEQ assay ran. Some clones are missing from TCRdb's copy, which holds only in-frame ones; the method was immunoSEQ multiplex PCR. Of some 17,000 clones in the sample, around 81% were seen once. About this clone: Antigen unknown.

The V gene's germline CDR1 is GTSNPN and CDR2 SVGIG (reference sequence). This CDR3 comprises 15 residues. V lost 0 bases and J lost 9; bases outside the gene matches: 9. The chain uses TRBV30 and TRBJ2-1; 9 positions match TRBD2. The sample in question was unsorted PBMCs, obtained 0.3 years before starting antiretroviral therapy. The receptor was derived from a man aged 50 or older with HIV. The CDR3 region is CAWSVLAGEPSEQFF. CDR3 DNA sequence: TGTGCCTGGAGTGTGTTAGCGGGAGAGCCGAGTGAGCAGTTCTTC.